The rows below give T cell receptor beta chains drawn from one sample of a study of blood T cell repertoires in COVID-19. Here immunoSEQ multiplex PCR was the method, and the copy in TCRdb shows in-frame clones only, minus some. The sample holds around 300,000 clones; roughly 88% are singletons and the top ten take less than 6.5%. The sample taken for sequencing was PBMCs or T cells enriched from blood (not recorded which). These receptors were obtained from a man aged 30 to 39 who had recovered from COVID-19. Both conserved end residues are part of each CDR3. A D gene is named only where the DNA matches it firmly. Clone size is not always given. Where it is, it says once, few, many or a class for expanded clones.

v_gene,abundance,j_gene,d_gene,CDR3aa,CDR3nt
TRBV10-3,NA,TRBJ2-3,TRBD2,CAISGRGGSTDTQYF,TGTGCCATCAGTGGACGGGGGGGAAGCACAGATACGCAGTATTTT
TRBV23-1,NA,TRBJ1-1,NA,CASSRKEQGSTEAFF,TGCGCCAGCAGTAGGAAGGAGCAGGGATCCACTGAAGCTTTCTTT
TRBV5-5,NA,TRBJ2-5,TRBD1,CASSPLFSPGQGSIWETQYF,TGTGCCAGCAGCCCCCTCTTTTCTCCGGGACAGGGATCTATTTGGGAGACCCAGTACTTC
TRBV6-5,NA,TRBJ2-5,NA,CASRSPWGDQETQYF,TGTGCCAGCCGTTCACCCTGGGGAGACCAAGAGACCCAGTACTTC
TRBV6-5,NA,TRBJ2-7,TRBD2,CASSPGGLSYEQYF,TGTGCCAGCAGTCCGGGGGGGCTCTCCTACGAGCAGTACTTC
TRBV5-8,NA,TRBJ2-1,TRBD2,CASRLSGGPSSYNEQFF,TGTGCCAGCAGACTAAGCGGGGGGCCGAGCTCCTACAATGAGCAGTTCTTC
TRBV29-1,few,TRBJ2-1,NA,CSVEDQGYNEQFF,TGCAGCGTTGAAGATCAGGGGTACAATGAGCAGTTCTTC
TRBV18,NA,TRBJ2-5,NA,CASHSPGAETQYF,TGTGCCAGCCATAGCCCAGGGGCAGAGACCCAGTACTTC
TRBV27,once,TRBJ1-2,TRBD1,CASSPRTGNGYTF,TGTGCCAGCAGTCCAAGGACAGGGAATGGCTACACCTTC
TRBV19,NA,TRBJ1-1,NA,CASSIVGRDTEAFF,TGTGCCAGTAGTATAGTCGGCCGGGACACTGAAGCTTTCTTT
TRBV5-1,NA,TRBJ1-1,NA,CASSEYRVTEAFF,TGCGCCAGCAGCGAATACAGGGTCACTGAAGCTTTCTTT
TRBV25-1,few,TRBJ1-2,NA,CATKGYRGYGYTF,TGTGCCACTAAGGGCTATAGGGGCTATGGCTACACCTTC
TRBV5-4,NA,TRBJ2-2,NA,CASTLFGSGELFF,TGTGCCAGCACCCTTTTCGGGTCCGGGGAGCTGTTTTTT
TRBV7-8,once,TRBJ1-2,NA,CASSLGHFYTF,TGTGCCAGCAGCTTGGGACATTTTTACACCTTC
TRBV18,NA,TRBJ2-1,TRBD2,CASSPSRGGGAYEQFF,TGTGCCAGCTCACCTTCGAGAGGCGGGGGGGCATATGAGCAGTTCTTC
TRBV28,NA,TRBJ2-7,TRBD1,CASSSTTGRFEQYF,TGTGCCAGCAGTTCCACGACAGGGCGATTCGAGCAGTACTTC
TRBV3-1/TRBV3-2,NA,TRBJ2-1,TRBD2,CASSRPEIWGYSGDYNEQFF,TGTGCCAGCAGCCGTCCAGAGATTTGGGGGTATAGCGGGGACTACAATGAGCAGTTCTTC